This is a list of T cell receptor beta chains from one sample in a study of CD8+ T cells in alopecia areata. The method was immunoSEQ multiplex PCR; TCRdb's version includes in-frame clones alone and lacks a portion of them. This table has fewer than 150,000 clones, 45% to 65% appearing once. The material was CD4+ T cells sorted from blood, obtained at week 24, from a patient treated with tofacitinib. All receptors derive from a human donor with alopecia areata. Each CDR3 is given with its conserved first and last residue. D genes are given only for firm matches. Not all rows give a size; the values are once, few, many and, for expanded clones, a class.

j_call v_call clone_size d_call cdr3_nt cdr3_aa
TRBJ2-1 TRBV2 - - TGTGCCAGCAGTGAATGGCGGGGTTACTCCTACAATGAGCAGTTCTTC CASSEWRGYSYNEQFF
TRBJ1-5 TRBV6-5 - - TGTGCCAGCATGGTGAATTTCGGGGCGGGTCAGCCCCAGCATTTT CASMVNFGAGQPQHF
TRBJ2-3 TRBV19 - TRBD2 TGTGCCAGTAGCCGGACTAGCGGTGGCACAGATACGCAGTATTTT CASSRTSGGTDTQYF
TRBJ2-5 TRBV7-9 - - TGTGCCAGCAGCTTTTGGGTGGGGCAGATGGAGACCCAGTACTTC CASSFWVGQMETQYF
TRBJ1-2 TRBV20-1 - - TGCAGTGCAACGGACACGTATGGCTACACCTTC CSATDTYGYTF
TRBJ2-1 TRBV2 - TRBD1 TGTGCCAGCAGGGACAGGTCCTACAATGAGCAGTTCTTC CASRDRSYNEQFF
TRBJ1-6 TRBV9 - - TGTGCCAGCAGCATGGTAGGGGATTCACCCCTCCACTTT CASSMVGDSPLHF
TRBJ2-1 TRBV4-1 few TRBD2 TGCGCCAGCAGCCAACCGGCTAGCGGGGTTGACAATGAGCAGTTCTTC CASSQPASGVDNEQFF
TRBJ2-7 TRBV7-9 - - TGTGCCAGCAGCGTCTCAGCGAGCCTTGAGGAGCAGTACTTC CASSVSASLEEQYF
TRBJ2-2 TRBV5-6 once - TGTGCCAGCAGCATCGGGACACAGAACACCGGGGAGCTGTTTTTT CASSIGTQNTGELFF
TRBJ1-5 TRBV4-1 - - TGCGCCAGCAGCCACGGGGTCGGAGATCAGCCCCAGCATTTT CASSHGVGDQPQHF
TRBJ1-2 TRBV5-1 few - TGCGCCAGCAGCTTGGCACAGGCGAACTATGGCTACACCTTC CASSLAQANYGYTF
TRBJ1-3 TRBV18 few TRBD1 TGTGCCAGCTCACCCGGACAGGGGGCGCCTGGAAACACCATATATTTT CASSPGQGAPGNTIYF
TRBJ2-6 TRBV2 few TRBD1 TGTGCCAGCAGTGAACAGGGGGCTGGGGCCAACGTCCTGACTTTC CASSEQGAGANVLTF
TRBJ1-5 TRBV9 once - TGTGCCAGCAGCGCCACAGGTTCCCCCTTGGAGCCCCAGCATTTT CASSATGSPLEPQHF
TRBJ2-5 TRBV7-2 few TRBD2 TGTGCCAGCAGCTCCCTAGCGGGGGGACCGGAAGAGACCCAGTACTTC CASSSLAGGPEETQYF
TRBJ2-3 TRBV30 few - TGTGCCTGGAGTACCGCAGATACGCAGTATTTT CAWSTADTQYF
TRBJ2-1 TRBV5-1 - TRBD2 TGCGCCAGCAGCTTAAGGGCTAGCGGGGGGCTGGAGCAGTTCTTC CASSLRASGGLEQFF
TRBJ2-3 TRBV4-3 - - TGCGCCAGCAGCCAAGATCGAGGTTTTCGCACAGATACGCAGTATTTT CASSQDRGFRTDTQYF
TRBJ2-1 TRBV7-2 few - TGTGCCAGCAGCCCTGCGAGTGGGGTCGGAAATGAGCAGTTCTTC CASSPASGVGNEQFF
TRBJ2-2 TRBV30 once - TGTGCCTGGAGCGGACTCGAAGGCGGGGAGCTGTTTTTT CAWSGLEGGELFF
TRBJ2-3 TRBV19 once TRBD2 TGTGCCAGTAGTCTAGCGGGGGTTTCGGATACGCAGTATTTT CASSLAGVSDTQYF
TRBJ2-3 TRBV7-2 - - TGTGCCAGCAGCTTATCTAACAGAGATACGCAGTATTTT CASSLSNRDTQYF
TRBJ2-1 TRBV13 - - TGTGCCAGCAGCTTAGGCTCTACCGGGACTCATTACAATGAGCAGTTCTTC CASSLGSTGTHYNEQFF
TRBJ2-1 TRBV5-1 - - TGCGCCAGCAGCCTGTGGTCCGAGCATGAGCAGTTCTTC CASSLWSEHEQFF
TRBJ1-2 TRBV5-6 - - TGTGCCAGCAGCTTGGCAGATAACTATGGCTACACCTTC CASSLADNYGYTF
TRBJ2-5 TRBV5-6 - TRBD2 TGTGCCAGCAGCTTGTCGGGGGGTCAAGAGACCCAGTACTTC CASSLSGGQETQYF
TRBJ2-6 TRBV30 - - TGTGCCTGGGCGGGACAACGAAACTCTGGGGCCAACGTCCTGACTTTC CAWAGQRNSGANVLTF
TRBJ2-7 TRBV7-9 - - TGTGCCAGCAGCTGGTCTGTGGTTTCCTACGAGCAGTACTTC CASSWSVVSYEQYF
TRBJ1-2 TRBV9 - - TGTGCCAGCAGCGTAGCCGAGAACTATGGCTACACCTTC CASSVAENYGYTF
TRBJ1-1 TRBV10-3 - TRBD1 TGTGCCATCAGGACAGGGGGCAAAACTGAAGCTTTCTTT CAIRTGGKTEAFF
TRBJ1-3 TRBV9 - - TGTGCCAGCAGTTCCGAAAGCGTCCCGAAGTGGGTATATTTT CASSSESVPKWVYF
TRBJ2-5 TRBV7-2 - - TGTGCCAGCAGCTTAGTCAGGGTAGGGAAGACCCAGTACTTC CASSLVRVGKTQYF
TRBJ2-7 TRBV29-1 once TRBD1 TGCAGCGTTGAAGATACCGGGACAGAAGCCTACGAGCAGTACTTC CSVEDTGTEAYEQYF
TRBJ1-6 TRBV30 few - TGTGCCTGGAGTGGGACAGCGAATTCACCCCTCCACTTT CAWSGTANSPLHF
TRBJ2-1 TRBV27 - - TGTGCCAGCGCCCGCCCCCCCTCCTACAATGAGCAGTTCTTC CASARPPSYNEQFF
TRBJ2-7 TRBV29-1 few TRBD1 TGCAGCGTAAGGACAGGGACTTCCTACGAGCAGTACTTC CSVRTGTSYEQYF
TRBJ1-1 TRBV7-9 - - TGTGCCAGCAGTGAACAGGGATTTGAAGCTTTCTTT CASSEQGFEAFF
TRBJ2-1 TRBV5-1 - - TGCGCCAGCAGCTTGGGACAGACAAATGAGCAGTTCTTC CASSLGQTNEQFF
TRBJ2-7 TRBV30 few - TGTGCCTGGAGTGCCCCGGGGGGACAGTTGTACGAGCAGTACTTC CAWSAPGGQLYEQYF
TRBJ2-1 TRBV29-1 - - TGCAGCGTTGGGGACCCTTGGGGAGCGGCCTCCTACAATGAGCAGTTCTTC CSVGDPWGAASYNEQFF
TRBJ2-1 TRBV7-2 - TRBD2 TGTGCCAGCAGCTTCTTCGGCGGGGGGGCGGGAGAGCAGTTCTTC CASSFFGGGAGEQFF
TRBJ1-2 TRBV29-1 few - TGCAGCGTCCAAGGATCGGATGGCTACACCTTC CSVQGSDGYTF
TRBJ1-2 TRBV14 - - TGTGCCAGCAGCCAAGATTACGGTGACTATGGCTACACCTTC CASSQDYGDYGYTF
TRBJ2-5 TRBV5-1 - - TGCGCCAGCAGCTTGACGTCGCAAGAGACCCAGTACTTC CASSLTSQETQYF
TRBJ1-5 TRBV5-6 - - TGTGCCAGCAGCTTGACAGGGTCCCCGGGAAGCAATCAGCCCCAGCATTTT CASSLTGSPGSNQPQHF
TRBJ1-1 TRBV30 - - TGTGCCTCTGCCAAGGGAGGTGAAGGGCATTACACTGAAGCTTTCTTT CASAKGGEGHYTEAFF
TRBJ2-1 TRBV18 few - TGTGCCAGCTCACCTCCCGCGGCCTCATCGAATGAGCAGTTCTTC CASSPPAASSNEQFF
TRBJ2-7 TRBV7-9 few - TGTGCCAGCAGCTTATCCGACAGAGACTACGAGCAGTACTTC CASSLSDRDYEQYF